Only a few counts were recorded for the clone carrying this T cell receptor (beta chain). Its antigen is not known. The data were obtained in a study of T cell repertoires in cytomegalovirus infection. The overall study: Public signatures in TCR beta pointed to CMV infection and matching HLA type.

The CDR3 is made up of 12 amino acids. V gave up 7 bases and J gave up 5 bases, with 11 bases separating them. CDR1 and CDR2 from the germline V gene are LGHNT and FRNRAP. TCRdb processed the reads anew with MiXCR; each CDR3 protein has one entry. This sample has hundreds of thousands of distinct CDR3 sequences; about 42% occur once, and the top ten carry 43%. The material was cultured PBMCs, obtained from culture after CMV antigen stimulation. The source is a human donor in good health (CMV status not recorded). Some clones in this sample may be carry-over from other donors' samples. The chain is built from TRBV12-5 and TRBJ1-1; D may be TRBD1 (5 bases). The CDR3 is CASARGWTEAFF. CDR3 sequence (DNA): TGTGCTAGTGCGAGGGGCTGGACTGAAGCTTTCTTT.